This TCR beta chain is drawn from a study of blood T cell repertoires in COVID-19. Germline assignment: CDR1 MDHEN and CDR2 SYDVKM. The CDR3 has 14 residues. The ends were cut back, 2 bases at V and 3 bases at J, with 11 bases in the middle. TCRdb's copy holds only in-frame clones and misses some; the assay was immunoSEQ multiplex PCR. Of 45,000 to 55,000 clones in the sample, over 75% were seen once. The chain couples TRBV28 to TRBJ2-7, with D possibly TRBD1 on 5 matching bases. The TCR comes from a man over 45 with active COVID-19. Sequences were obtained from peripheral blood. The DNA for the CDR3 is TGTGCCAGCAGTTTACTTACAGGAGACTACGAGCAGTACTTC. Its protein is CASSLLTGDYEQYF.